The 25 T cell receptor beta chains in this list originate from one sample, sequenced in a study of human T cells and chemical hapten exposure. Sample time point: patch test 1, 2 weeks after DPC sensitization. Regarding treatment: therapeutic diphenylcyclopropenone sensitization with weekly scalp DPC. MiXCR was run by TCRdb on the RACE reads, yielding one entry per CDR3 protein. The sample yields tens of thousands of distinct CDR3 sequences, 10% to 15% seen once. Specimen: whole blood, collected in connection with sensitization to the hapten diphenylcyclopropenone (DPC). These receptors were collected from a woman aged 55-75 years with alopecia areata. Some clones in this sample may be carry-over from other donors' samples.

This clonotype has more than one count but fewer than ten. The rearrangement joins TRBV12-5 to TRBJ2-7; D is unresolved. CDR1 and CDR2 from the germline V gene are LGHNT and FRNRAP. V was cut by 6 bases and J by 0 bases, with 9 bases left in between. The length of the CDR3 is 13 residues. Written as DNA, the CDR3 is TGTGCTAGTGGCCCCGACCACTCCTACGAGCAGTACTTC. It translates to CASGPDHSYEQYF.

The gene calls are TRBV29-1 and TRBJ2-7; tentative D call: TRBD2 (6 bases). The V end was cut by 6 bases, the J end by 3 bases, with 12 bases between. Germline V gene data show CDR1 as SQVTM and CDR2 as ANQGSEA. The CDR3 is 12 residues long. The CDR3 protein is CSVDTEGYEQYF. The CDR3 nucleotides are TGCAGCGTAGACACGGAGGGCTACGAGCAGTACTTC.

Comments on this clonotype: A much larger clone is a single base away; this may be a read error. The chain combines TRBV10-2 with TRBJ2-1, with 7 bases aligning to TRBD2. Germline V lookup: CDR1 WSHSY, CDR2 SAAADI. The CDR3 totals 15 residues. CDR3 protein: CASTSRAGTYNEHFF. DNA for the CDR3: TGCGCCAGCACCAGCCGAGCGGGGACTTACAATGAGCATTTCTTC.

This clonotype was counted ten times or more. The V and J genes are TRBV7-9 and TRBJ2-3; D not certain. Germline lookup yields CDR1 SEHNR and CDR2 FQNEAQ (reference sequence). V dropped 1 base and J dropped 1 base, with 3 bases sitting between them. The CDR3 sequence is 13 residues long. CDR3 loop: CASSLEGTDTQYF. The CDR3 nucleotides are TGTGCCAGCAGCTTAGAGGGCACAGATACGCAGTATTTT.

The chain uses TRBV18 and TRBJ1-1; D not certain. Germline CDR1 reads KGHSH; CDR2 reads LQKENI. V gave up 0 bases and J gave up 8 bases, with 10 bases separating them. The CDR3 is made up of 13 amino acids. CDR3 in amino acids: CASSPPSLGEAFF. DNA of the CDR3: TGTGCCAGCTCACCACCTTCTCTAGGGGAAGCTTTCTTT.

This CDR3 is CASSEATVRQAGNTIYF. The CDR3 DNA is TGTGCCAGCAGTGAAGCGACAGTCAGACAGGCTGGAAACACCATATATTTT. The V and J genes are TRBV6-1 and TRBJ1-3; D possibly corresponds to TRBD1 (6 bases). Germline lookup yields CDR1 MNHNS and CDR2 SASEGT. V was trimmed by 0 bases and J by 2 bases, leaving 14 bases between them. The CDR3 has 17 residues.

This clonotype has a handful of counts. The gene calls are TRBV10-3 and TRBJ1-1, with 7 bases that match TRBD1. The V and J ends lost 6 bases and 1 base, in that order; junction bases with no gene match: 5. Germline CDR1 ENHRY, CDR2 SYGVKD. The CDR3 covers 14 residues. Written as DNA, the CDR3 is TGTGCCATCAGAGAGACAGGGAAGAACACTGAAGCTTTCTTT. It is translated as CAIRETGKNTEAFF.

The chain combines TRBV27 with TRBJ1-1; 9 bases line up with TRBD1. Germline CDR1 and CDR2: MNHEY and SMNVEV (reference sequence). With V trimmed by 2 bases and J by 1 base, 11 bases remained unmatched. CDR3 size: 18 residues. CDR3 sequence reads: CASSLGMGQGQSNTEAFF. CDR3 nucleotides: TGTGCCAGCAGTTTAGGGATGGGACAGGGCCAATCGAACACTGAAGCTTTCTTT.

The chain joins TRBV3-1 to TRBJ1-1; no reliable D call. The V gene lost 4 bases and the J gene lost 3 bases, with 9 bases spanning the gap. Germline loops: CDR1 LGHDT, CDR2 YNNKEL (reference sequence). The CDR3 is 13 residues long. The CDR3 spells CASSPEGYTEAFF. In DNA form, the CDR3 reads TGTGCCAGCAGCCCCGAGGGTTACACTGAAGCTTTCTTT.

This clonotype was seen ten or more times. The chain couples TRBV2 to TRBJ2-7, with D perhaps matching TRBD1 (6 bases). The V gene lost 5 bases and the J gene lost 5 bases, with 10 bases spanning the gap. Germline loops: CDR1 SNHLY, CDR2 FYNNEI. The CDR3 covers 12 residues. CDR3 sequence: CASSNRVHEQYF. The CDR3, as DNA: TGTGCCAGCAGTAACAGGGTCCACGAGCAGTACTTC.

V usage is TRBV20-1 and J usage is TRBJ2-5; 11 positions agree with TRBD2. The CDR3 runs to 14 residues. From germline, CDR1 is DFQATT and CDR2 SNEGSKA (reference sequence). The ends lost 6 bases at V and 0 bases at J; junction bases unmatched: 3. For the CDR3, the DNA is TGCAGTGCCCGGACTAGCGGGTACCAAGAGACCCAGTACTTC. Protein product: CSARTSGYQETQYF.

This clonotype was detected only a few times. The chain is built from TRBV11-2 and TRBJ1-1; the match to TRBD1 covers 7 bases. CDR3 length: 16 residues. In germline, CDR1 is SGHAT, CDR2 FQNNGV. V was clipped by 2 bases and J by 0 bases; unmatched bases: 6. CDR3 coding DNA: TGTGCCAGCAGCTTATTTAGGGACAGCTTGAACACTGAAGCTTTCTTT. It encodes CASSLFRDSLNTEAFF.

The chain uses TRBV12-3 or TRBV12-4 and TRBJ2-3; no firm D call. The CDR3 consists of 15 residues. The V end was cut by 5 bases, the J end by 1 base, with 13 bases between. As DNA, the CDR3 is TGTGCCAGCAGTCCTTCTGCGGAAGGCACAGATACGCAGTATTTT. Translating gives CASSPSAEGTDTQYF.

This rearrangement joins TRBV10-3 to TRBJ1-1, with D possibly matching TRBD1 (6 bases). CDR1 is ENHRY and CDR2 is SYGVKD in the germline V gene. With 10 bases removed from V and 1 base from J, the gap between germline ends came to 13 bases. CDR3 length: 13 residues. CDR3 coding DNA: TGTGCCACTAAGCGACAGGAGAACACTGAAGCTTTCTTT. The encoded protein is CATKRQENTEAFF.

This clonotype was recorded many times. The chain is built from TRBV12-3 or TRBV12-4 and TRBJ2-1, with a tentative D call TRBD2 (6 bases). The V end was cut by 4 bases, the J end by 8 bases, with 15 bases between. The CDR3 has 14 amino acids. The CDR3 sequence: CASSWTVGGDEQFF. In DNA, the CDR3 is TGTGCCAGCAGTTGGACCGTCGGCGGGGATGAGCAGTTCTTC.

This clonotype was recorded a few times. This chain links TRBV9 with TRBJ2-7, with 10 bases aligning to TRBD1. CDR3 length: 15 amino acids. V lost 4 bases and J lost 2; bases outside the gene matches: 6. Germline CDR1 reads SGDLS; CDR2 reads YYNGEE. The CDR3 here is CASSPRGTGAYEQYF. CDR3 nucleotides: TGTGCCAGCAGCCCCCGTGGGACAGGGGCCTACGAGCAGTACTTC.

The genes are TRBV12-5 and TRBJ1-2; D not resolved. The CDR3 has 13 amino acids. Per the germline V gene, CDR1 is LGHNT and CDR2 is FRNRAP. Trimming took off 7 bases at V and 7 bases at J, with 16 bases between the two ends. The CDR3 is CASVNPVGFGYTF. For the CDR3, the DNA is TGTGCTAGTGTCAACCCGGTGGGGTTTGGCTACACCTTC.

This clonotype was counted ten times or more. The chain employs TRBV9 and TRBJ2-1; TRBD2 matches 8 bases. Germline V gene data show CDR1 as SGDLS and CDR2 as YYNGEE. The CDR3 is made up of 12 amino acids. V trimming: 6 bases; J trimming: 10 bases; junction bases outside the gene matches: 6. CDR3 DNA: TGTGCCAGCACCCCGAGCGGGGGAGAGCAGTTCTTC. Residues: CASTPSGGEQFF.

With regard to this clonotype: A much larger clone sits a single nucleotide away, making a read error possible. The chain joins TRBV5-1 to TRBJ2-5, with D unresolved. The CDR3 is 16 residues long. The germline CDR1 and CDR2 sequences are SGHRS and YFSETQ. As DNA, the CDR3 is TGCGCCAGCAACTTGGTTTACGAACCGGTCCAAGAGACCCAGTACTTC. Translation: CASNLVYEPVQETQYF.

As for this clonotype: A read error may explain this, as a much larger clone is one base away. The chain combines TRBV6-6 with TRBJ2-3; 7 bases agree with TRBD1. CDR1 and CDR2 from the germline V gene are MNHNY and SVGAGI (reference sequence). Trimming removed 2 bases from V and 5 bases from J; junction bases left unmatched: 10. This CDR3 is 16 amino acids long. In DNA form, the CDR3 reads TGTGCCAGCAGTTACAAGCAGGGGGTCCGCATAGATACGCAGTATTTT. Translation gives CASSYKQGVRIDTQYF.

Ten or more counts support this clonotype. This chain's CDR3 is CASSSGGGSYNSPLHF. Written as DNA, the CDR3 is TGTGCCAGCAGCTCAGGGGGGGGCTCCTATAATTCACCCCTCCACTTT. V and J are TRBV7-8 and TRBJ1-6, with 7 bases identical to TRBD1. The length of the CDR3 is 16 residues. Germline V CDR1 and CDR2: SGHVS, FQNEAQ. The V and J ends lost 4 bases and 0 bases, in that order; junction bases with no gene match: 3. The complete variable domain, with remaining parts taken from reference TRBV7-8 and TRBJ1-6, reads GAGVSQSPRYKVAKRGQDVALRCDPISGHVSLFWYQQALGQGPEFLTYFQNEAQLDKSGLPSDRFFAERPEGSVSTLKIQRTQQEDSAVYLCASSSGGGSYNSPLHFGNGTRLTVT.

This clonotype was recorded at least ten times. This chain joins TRBV7-6 and TRBJ2-5; D is undetermined. Looked up from germline, CDR1 is SGHVS and CDR2 is FNYEAQ. The CDR3 has 12 residues. V was trimmed by 4 bases and J by 5 bases, leaving 8 bases between them. As DNA, the CDR3 is TGTGCCAGCAGCTCAAGTTCCGAGACCCAGTACTTC. Its translation is CASSSSSETQYF.

This clonotype was picked up many times. The V and J genes are TRBV7-9 and TRBJ1-6; possible D gene TRBD1, 6 bases. The CDR3 is 15 amino acids. CDR1 and CDR2 from the germline V gene are SEHNR and FQNEAQ (reference sequence). Trimming cost V 2 bases and J 9 bases, with 14 bases left between them. CDR3 in DNA: TGTGCCAGCAGCTTATTGTCAGGGGTGCCTTCACCCCTCCACTTT. Residues: CASSLLSGVPSPLHF.

The V call is TRBV29-1, the J call TRBJ1-1; 7 bases are shared with TRBD1. V shed 1 base and J 8 bases; nucleotides not matched to a gene: 4. From germline, CDR1 is SQVTM and CDR2 ANQGSEA. This CDR3 spans 12 amino acids. The CDR3 DNA follows: TGCAGCGTTGAAGGCGACAGGGCCGAAGCTTTCTTT. It yields the protein CSVEGDRAEAFF.

This clonotype was recorded many times. The chain employs TRBV11-3 and TRBJ2-1; either TRBD1 or TRBD2 may fit D (5 bases each). V lost 1 base and J 9 bases, leaving 7 bases between the germline ends. Germline values: CDR1 SGHNT, CDR2 YENEEA. The CDR3 loop spans 12 amino acids. CDR3 bases: TGTGCCAGCAGCTTAGGAGGGGTTGAGCAGTTCTTC. Translated, it gives CASSLGGVEQFF.